One T cell receptor (beta chain) is described in this entry. CDR1 ENHRY and CDR2 SYGVKD come from the germline V gene. V dropped 3 bases and J dropped 6 bases, with 20 bases sitting between them. The CDR3 is 16 amino acids. This specimen belongs to a study of T cell repertoires in cytomegalovirus infection. TCRdb fed the reads into MiXCR, producing one record per CDR3 protein. The table shows around 260,000 distinct CDR3 sequences, with about 23% occurring only once. Sequenced sample: PBMCs. The sequence came from a human donor in good health (CMV status not recorded). Some clones in this sample may be carry-over from other donors' samples. V usage is TRBV10-3 and J usage is TRBJ1-2, with unresolved D. The CDR3 DNA sequence: TGTGCCATCAGTGATTTCAGGAAGCGGGGAGGCGATGGCTACACCTTC. This gives the protein CAISDFRKRGGDGYTF.